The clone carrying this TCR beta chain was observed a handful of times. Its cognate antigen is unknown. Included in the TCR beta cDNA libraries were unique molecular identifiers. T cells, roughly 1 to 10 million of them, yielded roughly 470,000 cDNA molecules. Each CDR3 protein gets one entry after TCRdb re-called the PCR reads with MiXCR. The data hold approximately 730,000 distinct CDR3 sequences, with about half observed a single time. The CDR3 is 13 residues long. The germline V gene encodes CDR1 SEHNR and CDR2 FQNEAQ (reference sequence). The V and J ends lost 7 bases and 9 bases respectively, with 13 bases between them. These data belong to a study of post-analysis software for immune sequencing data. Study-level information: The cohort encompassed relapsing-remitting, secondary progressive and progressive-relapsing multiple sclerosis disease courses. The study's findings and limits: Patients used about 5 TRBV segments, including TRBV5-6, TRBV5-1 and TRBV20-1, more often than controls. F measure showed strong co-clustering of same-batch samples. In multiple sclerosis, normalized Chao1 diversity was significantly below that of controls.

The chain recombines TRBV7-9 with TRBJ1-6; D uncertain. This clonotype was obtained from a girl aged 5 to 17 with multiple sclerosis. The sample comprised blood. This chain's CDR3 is CASMATGGSPLHF. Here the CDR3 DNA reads TGTGCCAGCATGGCTACGGGCGGTTCACCCCTCCACTTT.